The clone carrying this T cell receptor beta chain was counted once. TCRdb's copy holds only in-frame clones and misses some; the assay was immunoSEQ multiplex PCR. The sample contains hundreds of thousands of clones, about 80% of which appear only once. These data belong to a study of shared T cell receptors in the human thymus. Germline CDR1 is SGHTA and CDR2 is FQGNSA. With 1 base clipped from V and 6 bases from J, the junction kept 2 bases outside the gene matches. The CDR3 contains 14 residues. These same data were also listed under a study on human thymus T cells. That paper notes: Thymic resections from corrective heart surgery supplied the tissue. Gene usage (both V and J) appeared biased in thymic and blood repertoires. Related research reported highly overlapping thymic repertoires among unrelated individuals.

Sample: thymocytes. V and J are TRBV7-2 and TRBJ2-1, with TRBD2 matching over 8 bases. The clonotype originates from a boy in the first two years of life with a congenital heart defect. This CDR3 is CASSLVREVNEQFF. Here the CDR3 DNA reads TGTGCCAGCAGCTTAGTGCGGGAGGTCAATGAGCAGTTCTTC.